One and the same sample provided the 20 T cell receptor beta chains below, sequenced in a study of blood T cell repertoires in COVID-19. Assay: immunoSEQ multiplex PCR; the TCRdb copy retains only in-frame clones and omits some. This table holds around 120,000 clones, 80% to 90% found once. Sample: peripheral blood. The receptors were gathered from a woman of 80 years or more with acute or convalescent COVID-19.

J is TRBJ1-2 and V is TRBV10-3; 7 positions match TRBD1. V was clipped by 10 bases and J by 1 base; unmatched bases: 9. The germline V gene has CDR1 ENHRY and CDR2 SYGVKD. The CDR3 has 14 amino acids. DNA for the CDR3: TGTGCCACCGGGGACAGCGCCATTAACTATGGCTACACCTTC. This sequence encodes CATGDSAINYGYTF.

V and J are TRBV11-2 and TRBJ2-1, with 8 bases that match TRBD2. Germline V gene lookup returns CDR1 SGHAT and CDR2 FQNNGV. This CDR3 comprises 15 residues. The ends lost 3 bases at V and 0 bases at J; junction bases unmatched: 1. CDR3 amino acids: CASSLGTSSYNEQFF. CDR3 nucleotide sequence: TGTGCCAGCAGCTTGGGGACTAGCTCCTACAATGAGCAGTTCTTC. The full variable domain, its missing parts supplied by reference TRBV11-2 and TRBJ2-1, is EAGVAQSPRYKIIEKRQSVAFWCNPISGHATLYWYQQILGQGPKLLIQFQNNGVVDDSQLPKDRFSAERLKGVDSTLKIQPAKLEDSAVYLCASSLGTSSYNEQFFGPGTRLTVL.

The V and J genes are TRBV5-3 and TRBJ2-2; TRBD2 matches 8 bases. TRBV5-3 is an ORF, with its function uncertain. The V segment lost 3 bases and the J segment 3 bases; nucleotides outside the gene matches: 16. This CDR3 spans 19 amino acids. In DNA, the CDR3 is TGTGCCAGAAGCTGTAGCGGGACTAACTGTCGAACGGACACCGGGGAGCTGTTTTTT. Residues: CARSCSGTNCRTDTGELFF.

The CDR3 is CASSSYWSTQYF. CDR3 nucleotide sequence: TGTGCCAGCAGCTCCTACTGGAGTACGCAGTATTTT. The genes are TRBV7-6 and TRBJ2-3; D is undetermined. There are 12 residues in the CDR3. Per the germline V gene, CDR1 is SGHVS and CDR2 is FNYEAQ. Deletions cut 4 bases from V and 8 bases from J, with 10 bases between.

CDR3 loop: CAPRPINRGRVLFNYGYTF. The CDR3 DNA reads as TGTGCCCCCAGACCTATTAACAGGGGGAGAGTTCTTTTTAACTATGGCTACACCTTC. The chain recombines TRBV21-1 with TRBJ1-2; the table's D gene call, TRBD1, was not cross checked with the DNA. TRBV21-1 is given as a pseudogene. The CDR3 covers 19 residues.

This sequence joins TRBV5-4 and TRBJ2-1; 10 bases are shared with TRBD1. The CDR3 sequence is 17 residues long. CDR1 is SGHNT and CDR2 is YYREEE in the germline V gene (reference sequence). The V segment lost 0 bases and the J segment 8 bases; nucleotides outside the gene matches: 11. The CDR3 nucleotides read TGTGCCAGCAGCTTGGGTGGGACAGGGGTATACAGTGATGAGCAGTTCTTC. This translates into CASSLGGTGVYSDEQFF.

The rearrangement joins TRBV19 to TRBJ1-4; weak D call: TRBD1 (6 bases). Deletions cut 3 bases from V and 4 bases from J, with 12 bases between. The CDR3 is made up of 15 amino acids. Germline CDR1 reads LNHDA; CDR2 reads SQIVND (reference sequence). CDR3 protein: CASSIPRTVNEKLFF. CDR3 DNA sequence: TGTGCCAGTAGTATCCCTAGGACAGTTAATGAAAAACTGTTTTTT. The full variable domain, rest sourced from reference TRBV19 and TRBJ1-4, is DGGITQSPKYLFRKEGQNVTLSCEQNLNHDAMYWYRQDPGQGLRLIYYSQIVNDFQKGDIAEGYSVSREKKESFPLTVTSAQKNPTAFYLCASSIPRTVNEKLFFGSGTQLSVL.

In DNA, the CDR3 is TGTGCCAGTAGTATAGAATTAGTGAGAGGTGAAAAACTGTTTTTT. This encodes CASSIELVRGEKLFF. This sequence joins TRBV19 and TRBJ1-4; no clear D gene. The CDR3 has 15 residues. Between the trimmed V and J ends, which lost 0 bases and 7 bases, there was a span of 12 bases. Germline V gene data show CDR1 as LNHDA and CDR2 as SQIVND (reference sequence).

This sequence joins TRBV5-1 and TRBJ1-4, with TRBD1 matching 9 bases. The V and J ends lost 4 bases and 6 bases, in that order; junction bases with no gene match: 7. CDR3 length: 15 residues. Per germline, CDR1 SGHRS and CDR2 YFSETQ. The CDR3 spells CASSARQGGYEKLFF. CDR3 sequence (DNA): TGCGCCAGCAGCGCAAGACAGGGGGGATATGAAAAACTGTTTTTT. Based on the CDR3 plus reference TRBV5-1 and TRBJ1-4, the full variable domain is KAGVTQTPRYLIKTRGQQVTLSCSPISGHRSVSWYQQTPGQGLQFLFEYFSETQRNKGNFPGRFSGRQFSNSRSEMNVSTLELGDSALYLCASSARQGGYEKLFFGSGTQLSVL.

V is TRBV9 and J is TRBJ1-5, with D perhaps matching TRBD1 (5 bases). Germline V lookup: CDR1 SGDLS, CDR2 YYNGEE. This CDR3 comprises 15 residues. V was trimmed by 0 bases and J by 5 bases, leaving 12 bases between them. The CDR3 here is CASSVGGGEDQPQHF. The CDR3 DNA reads as TGTGCCAGCAGCGTAGGTGGAGGGGAGGATCAGCCCCAGCATTTT.

The chain has TRBV4-1 and TRBJ2-3, with a weak D call TRBD2 (7 bases). Germline V lookup: CDR1 MGHRA, CDR2 YSYEKL. V was shortened by 2 bases and J by 1 base, with 13 bases between the two germline ends. The CDR3 length is 16 residues. CDR3 nucleotides: TGCGCCAGCAGCCAAATACGGGGGGCGGGCACAGATACGCAGTATTTT. The encoded protein is CASSQIRGAGTDTQYF.

The chain links TRBV7-9 to TRBJ2-6; no definite D call. From germline, CDR1 is SEHNR and CDR2 FQNEAQ (reference sequence). CDR3 length equals 14 residues. With 5 bases removed from V and 3 bases from J, the gap between germline ends came to 8 bases. The CDR3 reads CASSQYVGANVLTF. CDR3 sequence (DNA): TGTGCCAGCAGCCAGTACGTTGGGGCCAACGTCCTGACTTTC.

This clone was recorded only once. The V gene is TRBV7-9, the J gene TRBJ1-1; 7 bases map to TRBD1. The CDR3 loop spans 15 amino acids. Germline V gives CDR1 SEHNR, CDR2 FQNEAQ (reference sequence). The J segment lost 6 bases and the V segment lost 1 base, leaving 8 bases of the junction unmatched. CDR3 sequence (DNA): TGTGCCAGCAGCTTAGTGGGTAACAGGGGTGCTGAAGCTTTCTTT. Protein sequence: CASSLVGNRGAEAFF.

This clone appeared a few times. V is TRBV20-1 and J is TRBJ1-2; D not resolved. Trimming shortened V by 3 bases and J by 5 bases, and 13 bases separated the two germline ends. The CDR3 length is 13 residues. In germline, CDR1 is DFQATT, CDR2 SNEGSKA (reference sequence). The CDR3 protein is CSASPTPPYGYTF. Here the CDR3 DNA reads TGCAGTGCTAGTCCCACACCACCATATGGCTACACCTTC.

This clone was seen more than once but under ten times. The chain couples TRBV12-5 to TRBJ1-3, with a possible D match to TRBD1 (6 bases). V lost 6 bases to trimming and J lost 2 bases, with 14 bases between them. Germline V gene data show CDR1 as LGHNT and CDR2 as FRNRAP. The length of the CDR3 is 15 residues. CDR3 DNA sequence: TGTGCTAGTGGCCGAAGCAGGGACACTGGAAACACCATATATTTT. This gives the protein CASGRSRDTGNTIYF.

V usage is TRBV6-2 or TRBV6-3 and J usage is TRBJ2-7, with a tentative D call TRBD1 (5 bases). Trimming took 2 bases from V and 9 from J, leaving 17 bases between them. Germline V gives CDR1 MNHEY, CDR2 SVGEGT. The CDR3 loop spans 14 amino acids. CDR3 protein: CASSYPTGSSGQYF. DNA for the CDR3: TGTGCCAGCAGTTACCCTACAGGTTCCTCCGGGCAGTACTTC.

The V and J genes are TRBV5-6 and TRBJ1-5, with a weak D call TRBD1 (5 bases). Germline V gene data show CDR1 as SGHDT and CDR2 as YYEEEE. V lost 2 bases, J lost 9 bases, and 12 bases lay in between. The CDR3 contains 13 residues. In DNA, the CDR3 is TGTGCCAGCAGCTTCGGGGGATTAGGGCCCCAGCATTTT. Translating it yields CASSFGGLGPQHF.

This clone was counted a few times. This chain joins TRBV7-8 and TRBJ1-1, with 7 bases identical to TRBD1. Germline CDR1 is SGHVS and CDR2 is FQNEAQ. The trim removed 5 bases at V and 1 base at J, leaving 1 base unmatched. The CDR3 loop spans 13 amino acids. The CDR3 DNA follows: TGTGCCAGCAGCCGGGACAGGAACACTGAAGCTTTCTTT. It is translated as CASSRDRNTEAFF.

The J gene is TRBJ2-4, the V gene TRBV5-8, with 8 positions matching TRBD2. In germline, CDR1 is SGHTS, CDR2 YDEGEE. After removal of 0 bases from V and 3 bases from J, the junction contained 8 bases not matched to a gene. The CDR3 contains 17 residues. CDR3: CASSLEVSGVIKNIQYF. CDR3 nucleotides: TGTGCCAGCAGCTTGGAGGTTAGCGGGGTGATCAAAAACATTCAGTACTTC. The whole variable domain, filled in from reference TRBV5-8 and TRBJ2-4, reads EAGVTQSPTHLIKTRGQQATLRCSPISGHTSVYWYQQALGLGLQFLLWYDEGEERNRGNFPPRFSGRQFPNYSSELNVNALELEDSALYLCASSLEVSGVIKNIQYFGAGTRLSVL.

The chain recombines TRBV18 with TRBJ2-7; 9 bases line up with TRBD1. Germline loops: CDR1 KGHSH, CDR2 LQKENI. V lost 6 bases and J lost 9; bases outside the gene matches: 9. The CDR3 contains 13 residues. The CDR3 DNA follows: TGTGCCAGCTCTCTCCGGGACAGGGACGCGCAGTACTTC. This sequence encodes CASSLRDRDAQYF. Complete variable domain (other parts from reference TRBV18 and TRBJ2-7): NAGVMQNPRHLVRRRGQEARLRCSPMKGHSHVYWYRQLPEEGLKFMVYLQKENIIDESGMPKERFSAEFPKEGPSILRIQQVVRGDSAAYFCASSLRDRDAQYFGPGTRLTVT.